This entry lists 28 T cell receptor beta chains sequenced from one sample in a study of cytomegalovirus exposure and HLA in healthy donors. Primers included in the PCR were 60 Vbeta and 13 Jbeta primers. Generated by immunoSEQ multiplex PCR, the TCRdb table keeps only in-frame clones and is missing some. The data hold about 160,000 clones, with over 60% observed a single time. Material for sequencing was PBMCs. All receptors come from a woman in her 30s in good health and CMV-seronegative.

The chain uses TRBV5-6 and TRBJ2-2; D is possibly TRBD1 (5 bases). The CDR3 contains 15 residues. The V end lost 3 bases, the J end lost 6 bases, and 15 bases lay between the germline ends. Germline CDR1 SGHDT, CDR2 YYEEEE. The CDR3 sequence: CASSWGRGLSGELFF. CDR3 coding DNA: TGTGCCAGCAGCTGGGGTAGGGGTTTGTCCGGGGAGCTGTTTTTT.

This clone is a singleton in its sample. The J gene is TRBJ2-7, the V gene TRBV14; 8 bases map to TRBD1. Trimming at V came to 2 bases and at J to 4 bases, leaving 4 bases not matched to a gene. This CDR3 has 14 amino acids. Per the germline V gene, CDR1 is SGHDN and CDR2 is FVKESK. The CDR3 DNA reads as TGTGCCAGCAGCCAATTTGGGACAGGATACGAGCAGTACTTC. Its protein is CASSQFGTGYEQYF.

The chain combines TRBV4-2 with TRBJ2-1, with 10 bases fitting TRBD2. With 5 bases clipped from V and 1 base from J, the junction kept 8 bases outside the gene matches. Germline CDR1 LGHNA, CDR2 YNFKEQ. CDR3 length equals 17 residues. The DNA of the CDR3 is TGTGCCAGCAGCGGGCTAGCGGGAGTTGTGTCCTACAATGAGCAGTTCTTC. Protein sequence: CASSGLAGVVSYNEQFF.

The CDR3 coding sequence is TGTGCCAGCAGCTCCCCCCGGATTATTAGCGGGGGCAGCACAGATACGCAGTATTTT. It encodes CASSSPRIISGGSTDTQYF. V is TRBV13 and J is TRBJ2-3, with 9 bases fitting TRBD2. CDR3 length: 19 amino acids. V lost 4 bases, J lost 0 bases, and 14 bases stayed unmatched. The germline gives CDR1 PRHDT, CDR2 FYEKMQ (reference sequence).

This clone was observed a handful of times. The chain employs TRBV5-1 and TRBJ2-1; D possibly corresponds to TRBD2 (5 bases). V dropped 0 bases and J dropped 6 bases, with 10 bases sitting between them. The CDR3 spans 14 residues. Per the germline V gene, CDR1 is SGHRS and CDR2 is YFSETQ. The CDR3 spells CASSLGGSANEQFF. The CDR3 DNA sequence: TGCGCCAGCAGCTTGGGTGGTAGCGCCAATGAGCAGTTCTTC.

The V call is TRBV4-2, the J call TRBJ2-2; 15 positions agree with TRBD2. The CDR3 runs 19 residues. V was clipped by 0 bases and J by 3 bases; unmatched bases: 5. Germline V lookup: CDR1 LGHNA, CDR2 YNFKEQ. The CDR3 nucleotides are TGTGCCAGCAGCCAAGAAGGACTAGCGGGGGGGCCCGACACCGGGGAGCTGTTTTTT. Residues: CASSQEGLAGGPDTGELFF.

This chain uses TRBV4-3 with TRBJ1-3; no clear D. Germline V lookup: CDR1 LGHNA, CDR2 YSLEER. The CDR3 runs 18 residues. Deletions cut 2 bases from V and 3 bases from J, with 20 bases between. CDR3 coding DNA: TGCGCCAGCAGCCAATCCACGGGGATTCTTGTTTTTGGAAACACCATATATTTT. Amino acids: CASSQSTGILVFGNTIYF.

This chain links TRBV29-1 with TRBJ1-1, with 12 nucleotides matching TRBD1. Per germline, CDR1 SQVTM and CDR2 ANQGSEA. Germline trimming cut 3 bases from V and 2 bases from J; bases unmatched to any gene: 4. The CDR3 covers 15 residues. In DNA form, the CDR3 reads TGCAGCGTTGAGGGACAGGGGGCCTTCAACACTGAAGCTTTCTTT. It yields the protein CSVEGQGAFNTEAFF. Full variable domain (rest looked up from reference TRBV29-1 and TRBJ1-1): SAVISQKPSRDICQRGTSLTIQCQVDSQVTMMFWYRQQPGQSLTLIATANQGSEATYESGFVIDKFPISRPNLTFSTLTVSNMSPEDSSIYLCSVEGQGAFNTEAFFGQGTRLTVV.

The genes are TRBV14 and TRBJ1-1; D is ambiguous. With 1 base removed from V and 5 bases from J, the gap between germline ends came to 8 bases. There are 13 residues in the CDR3. The germline gives CDR1 SGHDN, CDR2 FVKESK. This CDR3 is CASSQVRGTEAFF. CDR3 DNA: TGTGCCAGCAGCCAAGTACGGGGTACTGAAGCTTTCTTT.

The V call is TRBV11-2, the J call TRBJ2-1; tentatively, D is TRBD2 (6 bases). Trimming took 0 bases from V and 4 from J, leaving 10 bases between them. From germline, CDR1 is SGHAT and CDR2 FQNNGV. The CDR3 sequence is 15 residues long. The CDR3 sequence: CASSLDLSGYNEQFF. The DNA of the CDR3 is TGTGCCAGCAGCTTAGATCTAAGCGGGTACAATGAGCAGTTCTTC.

The chain recombines TRBV5-1 with TRBJ1-5, with unresolved D. Germline lookup yields CDR1 SGHRS and CDR2 YFSETQ. V was pared by 0 bases and J by 4 bases, with 8 bases between. The CDR3 spans 14 residues. CDR3 coding DNA: TGCGCCAGCAGCTTGGGGGCCAGTAATCAGCCCCAGCATTTT. Translation gives CASSLGASNQPQHF.

This clone occurred a few times. The chain joins TRBV4-3 to TRBJ1-3, with D possibly being TRBD1 (6 bases). The CDR3 totals 17 residues. The V gene lost 3 bases and the J gene lost 1 base, with 16 bases spanning the gap. Looked up from germline, CDR1 is LGHNA and CDR2 is YSLEER. CDR3 in DNA: TGCGCCAGCAGCCAGGACCAGACAGGTTTATCTGGAAACACCATATATTTT. This gives the protein CASSQDQTGLSGNTIYF.

Only one count was recorded for this clone. This rearrangement joins TRBV6-6 to TRBJ2-5, with D tentatively TRBD1 (6 bases). CDR3 length: 13 amino acids. The germline CDR1 and CDR2 sequences are MNHNY and SVGAGI (reference sequence). Trimming shortened V by 4 bases and J by 2 bases, and 8 bases separated the two germline ends. CDR3 protein: CASSSGQQETQYF. The CDR3 DNA sequence: TGTGCCAGCAGTTCCGGACAGCAAGAGACCCAGTACTTC.

The V call is TRBV19, the J call TRBJ1-2; no reliable D call. Per the germline V gene, CDR1 is LNHDA and CDR2 is SQIVND (reference sequence). The CDR3 contains 15 residues. V dropped 4 bases and J dropped 6 bases, with 18 bases sitting between them. The CDR3 spells CASSTQDSRRNGYTF. In DNA, the CDR3 is TGTGCCAGTAGTACCCAGGACTCCCGAAGAAATGGCTACACCTTC.

J is TRBJ2-1 and V is TRBV30; D might be TRBD2 (5 bases). This CDR3 comprises 12 residues. Germline V gene data show CDR1 as GTSNPN and CDR2 as SVGIG (reference sequence). V was shortened by 0 bases and J by 7 bases, with 7 bases between the two germline ends. As DNA, the CDR3 is TGTGCCTGGAGTGTAACGGGGAATGAGCAGTTCTTC. Protein product: CAWSVTGNEQFF.

This clone was recorded a few times. The gene calls are TRBV30 and TRBJ1-2, with D possibly being TRBD1 (6 bases). Per the germline V gene, CDR1 is GTSNPN and CDR2 is SVGIG (reference sequence). This CDR3 contains 15 residues. The germline V and J ends were trimmed by 0 bases and 2 bases, with 13 bases remaining between them. The CDR3: CAWSVPGGANYGYTF. DNA of the CDR3: TGTGCCTGGAGTGTCCCCGGGGGGGCGAACTATGGCTACACCTTC. The full variable domain, in which reference TRBV30 and TRBJ1-2 provide the parts outside the CDR3, is SQTIHQWPATLVQPVGSPLSLECTVEGTSNPNLYWYRQAAGRGLQLLFYSVGIGQISSEVPQNLSASRPQDRQFILSSKKLLLSDSGFYLCAWSVPGGANYGYTFGSGTRLTVV.

This clone was recorded a few times. The V gene is TRBV7-6, the J gene TRBJ1-1; D is unresolved. This CDR3 contains 14 residues. The V end lost 2 bases, the J end lost 3 bases, and 10 bases lay between the germline ends. The germline CDR1 and CDR2 sequences are SGHVS and FNYEAQ. For the CDR3, the DNA is TGTGCCAGCAGCTTAAGATCGGCGGACACTGAAGCTTTCTTT. Translation gives CASSLRSADTEAFF.

V and J are TRBV2 and TRBJ2-1, with 12 bases fitting TRBD2. Germline values: CDR1 SNHLY, CDR2 FYNNEI. Trimming removed 4 bases from V and 9 bases from J; junction bases left unmatched: 7. This CDR3 has 15 residues. The CDR3 region is CASSGLAGGSSEQFF. In nucleotides, the CDR3 is TGTGCCAGCAGTGGCCTAGCGGGGGGGTCGTCTGAGCAGTTCTTC. The full variable domain, in which reference TRBV2 and TRBJ2-1 provide the parts outside the CDR3, is EPEVTQTPSHQVTQMGQEVILRCVPISNHLYFYWYRQILGQKVEFLVSFYNNEISEKSEIFDDQFSVERPDGSNFTLKIRSTKLEDSAMYFCASSGLAGGSSEQFFGPGTRLTVL.

The chain links TRBV19 to TRBJ2-7, with TRBD2 matching over 9 bases. The ends lost 7 bases at V and 6 bases at J; junction bases unmatched: 16. The germline V gene encodes CDR1 LNHDA and CDR2 SQIVND (reference sequence). CDR3 length: 16 residues. The CDR3 sequence is CASTPSGGLALGEQYF. In DNA form, the CDR3 reads TGTGCCAGTACCCCCAGTGGGGGACTAGCTTTGGGCGAGCAGTACTTC.

The chain uses TRBV4-1 and TRBJ2-5, with 11 bases identical to TRBD2. Trimming at V came to 5 bases and at J to 2 bases, leaving 13 bases not matched to a gene. This CDR3 spans 18 amino acids. Germline CDR1 reads MGHRA; CDR2 reads YSYEKL. This chain's CDR3 is CASSFPPTSGRQQETQYF. The CDR3 region has the DNA TGCGCCAGCAGCTTCCCCCCCACTAGCGGGAGACAACAAGAGACCCAGTACTTC.

The chain is built from TRBV7-6 and TRBJ1-3; 10 nucleotides line up with TRBD1. This CDR3 region has 17 residues. From germline, CDR1 is SGHVS and CDR2 FNYEAQ. Trimming removed 5 bases from V and 2 bases from J; junction bases left unmatched: 9. The DNA for the CDR3 is TGTGCCAGCAGCCACCCCAAGGGACAGGGGCCTGGAAACACCATATATTTT. Its protein product is CASSHPKGQGPGNTIYF.

V and J are TRBV27 and TRBJ2-1; 7 bases are a match to TRBD1. J gave up 7 bases and V 3 bases, and 6 bases lay outside the gene matches. Germline lookup yields CDR1 MNHEY and CDR2 SMNVEV (reference sequence). The CDR3 runs to 14 residues. The CDR3 loop is CASSFRGILNEQFF. In nucleotides, the CDR3 is TGTGCCAGCAGTTTCAGGGGGATCCTGAATGAGCAGTTCTTC.

This clone was recorded only once. The chain recombines TRBV6-6 with TRBJ2-5, with 8 bases matching TRBD2. V shed 4 bases, J shed 5 bases, and the junction held 12 bases outside the gene matches. The CDR3 consists of 16 residues. CDR1 is MNHNY and CDR2 is SVGAGI in the germline V gene (reference sequence). The CDR3 reads CASSSPGLEGRETQYF. DNA of the CDR3: TGTGCCAGCAGTTCTCCGGGACTAGAGGGTCGGGAGACCCAGTACTTC.

The rearrangement links TRBV6-1 to TRBJ2-5; D gene uncertain. CDR3 length equals 14 residues. Germline values: CDR1 MNHNS, CDR2 SASEGT. The V gene lost 4 bases and the J gene lost 2 bases, with 11 bases spanning the gap. In DNA form, the CDR3 reads TGTGCCAGCAGTGCGACAAACCAACAAGAGACCCAGTACTTC. Translating it yields CASSATNQQETQYF.

V is TRBV28 and J is TRBJ1-2; tentatively, D is TRBD1 (5 bases). Trimming cost V 4 bases and J 2 bases, with 11 bases left between them. Per germline, CDR1 MDHEN and CDR2 SYDVKM. This CDR3 spans 14 amino acids. Here the CDR3 reads CASSSPTVNYGYTF. The CDR3 DNA sequence: TGTGCCAGCAGTTCCCCGACAGTAAACTATGGCTACACCTTC.

This chain connects TRBV7-8 to TRBJ1-2; D call uncertain. The CDR3 is made up of 14 amino acids. Trimming took off 1 base at V and 4 bases at J, with 10 bases between the two ends. Germline V lookup: CDR1 SGHVS, CDR2 FQNEAQ. CDR3 protein: CASSLGQAGYGYTF. DNA for the CDR3: TGTGCCAGCAGCTTAGGGCAGGCGGGCTATGGCTACACCTTC.

V usage is TRBV7-8 and J usage is TRBJ2-3, with 9 bases aligning to TRBD2. The CDR3 extends over 15 amino acids. Germline V gives CDR1 SGHVS, CDR2 FQNEAQ. Trimming cost V 3 bases and J 1 base; bases outside gene matches: 2. The CDR3 protein is CASSLRTSGTDTQYF. CDR3 nucleotides: TGTGCCAGCAGCTTGAGGACTAGCGGCACAGATACGCAGTATTTT.

This clone is medium-sized (0.01 to 0.1%) by share. The chain has TRBV5-1 and TRBJ2-7, with 9 bases matching TRBD2. The CDR3 covers 14 residues. J lost 7 bases, V lost 3 bases, and 8 bases had no gene match. Per the germline V gene, CDR1 is SGHRS and CDR2 is YFSETQ. CDR3 sequence reads: CASSSAGGYVEQYF. CDR3 bases: TGCGCCAGCAGCTCCGCGGGGGGGTATGTGGAGCAGTACTTC.